This TCR beta chain comes out of a study of blood T cells in healthy people across ages (dated by TCRdb to the mid-2010s). Looking at the study overall: Template switching captured roughly one uniquely barcoded TCR beta cDNA molecule per two T cells in model experiments. The study analyzed two additional independent replicas of 1 million unique cDNA reads from the same blood draw for two donors, one aged 18 to 30 and one aged 80 or older. To track age-related changes in TCR beta repertoire diversity, the study relied on deep sequencing normalized with unique cDNA molecular identifiers. Donors were grouped into four age groups: young (average approximately 16 years), middle-aged (39), aged (roughly 62) and long-lived (around 82). To avoid experimental bias, donors of different ages were distributed randomly across sequencing lanes. Findings and caveats that apply to the study as a whole: As age increased, observed TCR beta diversity per million T cells dropped in a roughly linear way, and a significant reduction was already evident by age around 41. Because profiling used bulk unsorted PBMCs, naive and antigen-experienced compartments could not be compared conclusively. The long-lived group showed more naive CD4+ T cells, fewer expanded clones and increased TCR diversity than the aged group, suggesting age selection. A strong correlation was found between observed TCR beta diversity and the percentage of naive T cells measured by flow cytometry. Estimates of total diversity based on one million sequenced T cells were considered lower bounds and underestimates. Donor CMV infection status was unknown, potentially confounding age-related changes in expanded clonotypes.

The 35 to 40 donors, aged about 6 to 95 years, were systemically healthy Caucasian individuals from Russia. Each donor gave around 9.8 milliliters of peripheral blood, collected into EDTA-treated Vacutainer tubes. Ficoll-Paque density-gradient centrifugation was used to isolate PBMCs, with at least 6 million per sample. Trizol reagent was used to extract total RNA from PBMCs, with at least 6 micrograms per sample. For every donor, an aliquot of PBMCs went through flow cytometry to measure the percentages of naive CD45RAhigh/CD27high T cells. Worth noting for this clonotype: No cognate antigen has been identified for it. No base quality values were provided; no much bigger clone lies one nucleotide off.

Receptors were amplified or captured by 5' RACE. Sequencing relied on an Illumina HiSeq 2500. A second PCR of about 6 to 11 cycles was performed with a sample-barcoded 5' primer and a J-beta primer mix. Each TCR beta cDNA molecule received a unique molecular identifier from a template-switch 5' adaptor carrying 12 random nucleotides. Each sample yielded at least 2.5 million CDR3-containing paired-end reads. First-strand cDNA was synthesized from all RNA with the Mint cDNA synthesis kit, primed by a TRBC-specific oligonucleotide. All cDNA was treated with uracil-DNA glycosylase and then went through a first 18-cycle PCR with the universal primers M1SS and BC2_uni_R. The original pipeline was this. Each sample was normalized by randomly selecting 1 million high-quality reads, each carrying a distinct molecular identifier. Instead of being binned into consensus sequences, reads with shared molecular identifiers were discarded. MiTCR, set to a Q25 quality threshold and the strictest error-elimination algorithm, was used for CDR3 identification, clonotype clustering and error correction. A nonparametric unseen species model with Euler transformation was used to estimate a lower bound on total TCR beta diversity. The public reads were quality trimmed at Q25 with fastp and then assembled into clones with MiXCR by TCRdb, keeping productive beta chains. Rows are unified per CDR3 protein, each entry keeping the most common DNA and genes. V and J calls and clone size were set by TCRdb, not the authors. The sample yields hundreds of thousands of distinct CDR3 sequences; approximately 50% were counted once. 30% to 45% of the sample is in the top ten clones.

The sequencing input was blood. This TCR was sampled from a man between 60 and 70 years old in good health.

The sequenced DNA is TGTGCCAGCAGCTCTACAACAACAAGCGAGACCCAGTACTTC. This is translated as CASSSTTTSETQYF. This sequence uses TRBV7-9 and TRBJ2-5; the D gene cannot be resolved reliably. V and J lose 4 bases and 5 bases, and a span of 14 bases separates them. The CDR3 goes from the cysteine to the phenylalanine over 14 residues. The entry retains the CDR3 DNA only, 42 bases that are in frame from base 1. The CDR1 and CDR2 encoded by the germline V gene (reference sequence) are SEHNR and FQNEAQ.